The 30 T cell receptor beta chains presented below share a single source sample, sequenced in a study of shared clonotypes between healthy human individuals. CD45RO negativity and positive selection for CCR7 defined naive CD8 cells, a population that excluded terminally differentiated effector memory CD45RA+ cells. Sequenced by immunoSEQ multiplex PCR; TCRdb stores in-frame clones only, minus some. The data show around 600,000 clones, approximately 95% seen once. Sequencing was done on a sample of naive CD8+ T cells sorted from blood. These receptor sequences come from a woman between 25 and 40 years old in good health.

CDR3 loop: CASSELAGGTQETQYF. The CDR3 nucleotides read TGTGCCAGCAGTGAATTAGCGGGAGGAACACAAGAGACCCAGTACTTC. The J gene is TRBJ2-5, the V gene TRBV25-1; 10 bases map to TRBD2. CDR3 length equals 16 residues. Per the germline V gene, CDR1 is MGHDK and CDR2 is SYGVNS. Losses at the gene ends were 1 base for V and 2 bases for J; bases not matched to a gene: 4. Full variable domain (missing parts from reference TRBV25-1 and TRBJ2-5): EADIYQTPRYLVIGTGKKITLECSQTMGHDKMYWYQQDPGMELHLIHYSYGVNSTEKGDLSSESTVSRIRTEHFPLTLESARPSHTSQYLCASSELAGGTQETQYFGPGTRLLVL.

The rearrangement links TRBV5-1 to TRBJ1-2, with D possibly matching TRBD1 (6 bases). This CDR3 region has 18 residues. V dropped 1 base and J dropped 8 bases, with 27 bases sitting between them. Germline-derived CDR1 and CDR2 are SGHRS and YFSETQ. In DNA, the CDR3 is TGCGCCAGCAGCTTGACAGGGACGAAGAGCAGGGGAAGGAGCGGCTACACCTTC. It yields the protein CASSLTGTKSRGRSGYTF.

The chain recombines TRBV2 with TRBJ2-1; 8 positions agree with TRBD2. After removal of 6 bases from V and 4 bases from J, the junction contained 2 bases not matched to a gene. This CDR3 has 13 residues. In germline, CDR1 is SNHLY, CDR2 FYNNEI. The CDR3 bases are TGTGCCAGCAGCACTAGCGGATACAATGAGCAGTTCTTC. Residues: CASSTSGYNEQFF.

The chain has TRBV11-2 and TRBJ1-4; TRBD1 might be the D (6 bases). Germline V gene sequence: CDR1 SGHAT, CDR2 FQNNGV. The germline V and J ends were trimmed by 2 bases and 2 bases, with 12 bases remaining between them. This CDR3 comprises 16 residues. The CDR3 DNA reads TGTGCCAGCAGCTTAAATGTGGGGGCGACTAATGAAAAACTGTTTTTT. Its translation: CASSLNVGATNEKLFF.

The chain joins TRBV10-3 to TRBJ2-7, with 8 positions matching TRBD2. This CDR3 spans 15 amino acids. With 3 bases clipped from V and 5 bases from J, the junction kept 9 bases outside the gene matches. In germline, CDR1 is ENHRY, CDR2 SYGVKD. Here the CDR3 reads CAISDPTSATNEQYF. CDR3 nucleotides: TGTGCCATCAGTGACCCGACTAGCGCGACGAACGAGCAGTACTTC.

The CDR3 here is CASGDINSYEQYF. Written as DNA, the CDR3 is TGTGCCAGCGGGGACATTAACTCCTACGAGCAGTACTTC. This sequence joins TRBV7-9 and TRBJ2-7; maybe TRBD1 (6 bases). Between the trimmed V and J ends, which lost 8 bases and 0 bases, there was a span of 11 bases. CDR1 and CDR2 from the germline V gene are SEHNR and FQNEAQ (reference sequence). The CDR3 length is 13 residues.

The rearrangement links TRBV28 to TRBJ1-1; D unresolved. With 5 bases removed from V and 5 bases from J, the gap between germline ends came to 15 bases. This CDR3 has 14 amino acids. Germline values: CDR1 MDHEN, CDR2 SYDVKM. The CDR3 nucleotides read TGTGCCAGCAGTCCTATATTGGTAAGGACTGAAGCTTTCTTT. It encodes CASSPILVRTEAFF.

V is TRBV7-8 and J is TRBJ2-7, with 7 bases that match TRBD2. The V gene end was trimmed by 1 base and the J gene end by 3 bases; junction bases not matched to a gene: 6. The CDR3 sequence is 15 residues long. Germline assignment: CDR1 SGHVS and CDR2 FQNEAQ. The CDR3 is CASSLGGTNFYEQYF. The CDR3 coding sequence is TGTGCCAGCAGCTTAGGCGGGACTAACTTCTACGAGCAGTACTTC.

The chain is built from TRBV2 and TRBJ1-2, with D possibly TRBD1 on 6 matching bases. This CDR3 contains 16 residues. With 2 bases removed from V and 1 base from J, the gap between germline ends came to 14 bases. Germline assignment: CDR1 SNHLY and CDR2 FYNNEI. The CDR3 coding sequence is TGTGCCAGCAGTGAATTTGCGGACAGTCTTAACTATGGCTACACCTTC. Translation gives CASSEFADSLNYGYTF. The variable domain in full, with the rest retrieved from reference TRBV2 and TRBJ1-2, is EPEVTQTPSHQVTQMGQEVILRCVPISNHLYFYWYRQILGQKVEFLVSFYNNEISEKSEIFDDQFSVERPDGSNFTLKIRSTKLEDSAMYFCASSEFADSLNYGYTFGSGTRLTVV.

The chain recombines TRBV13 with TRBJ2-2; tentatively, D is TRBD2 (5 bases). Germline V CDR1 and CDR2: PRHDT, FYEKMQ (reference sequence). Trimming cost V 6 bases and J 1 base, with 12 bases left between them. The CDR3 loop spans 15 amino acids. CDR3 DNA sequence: TGTGCCAGCAGGGGATCCAGCGGGAACACCGGGGAGCTGTTTTTT. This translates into CASRGSSGNTGELFF.

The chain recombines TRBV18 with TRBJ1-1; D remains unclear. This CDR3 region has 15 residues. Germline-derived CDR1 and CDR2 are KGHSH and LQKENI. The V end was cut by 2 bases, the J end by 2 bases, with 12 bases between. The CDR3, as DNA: TGTGCCAGCTCACCATCTTTTTCGCTAAACACTGAAGCTTTCTTT. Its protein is CASSPSFSLNTEAFF. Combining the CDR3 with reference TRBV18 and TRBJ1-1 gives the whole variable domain NAGVMQNPRHLVRRRGQEARLRCSPMKGHSHVYWYRQLPEEGLKFMVYLQKENIIDESGMPKERFSAEFPKEGPSILRIQQVVRGDSAAYFCASSPSFSLNTEAFFGQGTRLTVV.

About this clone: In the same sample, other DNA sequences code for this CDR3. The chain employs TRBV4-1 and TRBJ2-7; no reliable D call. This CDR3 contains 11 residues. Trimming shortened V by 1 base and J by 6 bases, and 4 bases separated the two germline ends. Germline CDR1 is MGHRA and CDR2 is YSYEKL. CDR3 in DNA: TGCGCCAGCAGCCAAGGGGTCGAGCAGTACTTC. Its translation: CASSQGVEQYF.

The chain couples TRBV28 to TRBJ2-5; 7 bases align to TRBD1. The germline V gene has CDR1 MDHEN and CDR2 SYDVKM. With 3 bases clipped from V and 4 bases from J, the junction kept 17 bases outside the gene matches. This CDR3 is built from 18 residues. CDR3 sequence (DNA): TGTGCCAGCAGTTTTCCGCGCGAGACAGGGAGTGTGTCAGAGACCCAGTACTTC. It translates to CASSFPRETGSVSETQYF.

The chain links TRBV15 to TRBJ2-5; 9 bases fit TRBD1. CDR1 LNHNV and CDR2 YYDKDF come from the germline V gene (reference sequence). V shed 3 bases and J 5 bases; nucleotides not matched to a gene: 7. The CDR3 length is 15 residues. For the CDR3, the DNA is TGTGCCACCAGCAGGGAAACAGGGGGCTTGGAGACCCAGTACTTC. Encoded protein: CATSRETGGLETQYF.

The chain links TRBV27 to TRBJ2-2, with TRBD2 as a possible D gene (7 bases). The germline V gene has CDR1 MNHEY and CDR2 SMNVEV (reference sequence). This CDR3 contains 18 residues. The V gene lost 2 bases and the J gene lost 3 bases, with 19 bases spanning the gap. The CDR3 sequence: CASSLVGGRTVYTGELFF. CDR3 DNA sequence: TGTGCCAGCAGTTTAGTGGGGGGGCGTACAGTGTACACCGGGGAGCTGTTTTTT.

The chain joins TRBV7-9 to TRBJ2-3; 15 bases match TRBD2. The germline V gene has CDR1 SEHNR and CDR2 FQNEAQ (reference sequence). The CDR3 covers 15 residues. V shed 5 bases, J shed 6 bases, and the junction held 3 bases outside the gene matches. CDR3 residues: CASSVGTSGRDTQYF. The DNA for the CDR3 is TGTGCCAGCAGCGTCGGGACTAGCGGGAGGGATACGCAGTATTTT.

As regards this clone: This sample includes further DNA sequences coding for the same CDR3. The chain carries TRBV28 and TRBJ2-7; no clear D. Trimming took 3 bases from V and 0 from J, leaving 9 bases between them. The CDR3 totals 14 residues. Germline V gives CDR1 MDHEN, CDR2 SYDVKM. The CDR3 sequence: CASSFSGSSYEQYF. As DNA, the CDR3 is TGTGCCAGCAGTTTTTCGGGTAGCTCCTACGAGCAGTACTTC.

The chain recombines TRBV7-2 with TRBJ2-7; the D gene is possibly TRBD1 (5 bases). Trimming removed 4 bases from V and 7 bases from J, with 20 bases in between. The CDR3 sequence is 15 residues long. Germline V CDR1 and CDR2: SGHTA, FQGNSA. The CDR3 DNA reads TGTGCCAGCAGCTCCTCAGTCGGCCCTAGGGGAGAGCAGTACTTC. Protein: CASSSSVGPRGEQYF.

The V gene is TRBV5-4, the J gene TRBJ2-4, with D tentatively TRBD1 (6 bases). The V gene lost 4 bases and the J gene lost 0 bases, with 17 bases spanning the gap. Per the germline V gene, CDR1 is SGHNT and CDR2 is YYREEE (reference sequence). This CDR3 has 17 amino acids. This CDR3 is CASSRTGTRLAKNIQYF. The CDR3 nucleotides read TGTGCCAGCAGCCGAACAGGGACACGTCTAGCCAAAAACATTCAGTACTTC.

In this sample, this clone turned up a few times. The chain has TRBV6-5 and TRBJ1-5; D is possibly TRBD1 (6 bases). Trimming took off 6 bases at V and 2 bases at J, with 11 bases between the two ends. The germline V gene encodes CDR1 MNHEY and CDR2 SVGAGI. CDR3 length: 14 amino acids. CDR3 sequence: CASRGGLGNQPQHF. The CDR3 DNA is TGTGCCAGCAGAGGGGGGTTAGGCAATCAGCCCCAGCATTTT.

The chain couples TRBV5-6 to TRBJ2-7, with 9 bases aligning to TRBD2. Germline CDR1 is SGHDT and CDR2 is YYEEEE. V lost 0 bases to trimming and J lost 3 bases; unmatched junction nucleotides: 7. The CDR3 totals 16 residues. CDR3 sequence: CASSLEPGREGYEQYF. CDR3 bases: TGTGCCAGCAGCTTGGAACCGGGGCGGGAGGGCTACGAGCAGTACTTC.

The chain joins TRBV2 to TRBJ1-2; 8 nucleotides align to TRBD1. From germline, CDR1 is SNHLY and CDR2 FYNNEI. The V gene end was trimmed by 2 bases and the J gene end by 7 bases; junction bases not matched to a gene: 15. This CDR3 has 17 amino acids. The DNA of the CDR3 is TGTGCCAGCAGTGAAACGACCCCCAGGGGGCGGTCGGGTGGCTACACCTTC. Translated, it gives CASSETTPRGRSGGYTF.

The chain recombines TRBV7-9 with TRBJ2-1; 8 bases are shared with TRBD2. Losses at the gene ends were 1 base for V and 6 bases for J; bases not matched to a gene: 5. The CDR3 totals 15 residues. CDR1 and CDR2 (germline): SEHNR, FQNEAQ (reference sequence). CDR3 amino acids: CASSLVSGIINEQFF. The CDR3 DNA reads TGTGCCAGCAGCTTAGTTAGCGGGATTATCAATGAGCAGTTCTTC.

CDR3 nucleotides: TGTGCCACCAGCGGCCTTCGTCTCGGGGGGGACTATGGCTACACCTTC. Encoded protein: CATSGLRLGGDYGYTF. V gene TRBV15 combines with J gene TRBJ1-2; perhaps TRBD1 as D (5 bases). Trimming pared 5 bases from V and 3 bases from J, leaving 19 bases between. Germline CDR1 and CDR2: LNHNV and YYDKDF (reference sequence). The CDR3 extends over 16 amino acids.

The CDR3 sequence: CASSLFAGDYGYTF. CDR3 nucleotide sequence: TGTGCCAGCAGTTTATTTGCAGGAGACTATGGCTACACCTTC. The chain combines TRBV28 with TRBJ1-2; D remains unclear. V was shortened by 1 base and J by 3 bases, with 9 bases between the two germline ends. Germline assignment: CDR1 MDHEN and CDR2 SYDVKM. This CDR3 is built from 14 residues.

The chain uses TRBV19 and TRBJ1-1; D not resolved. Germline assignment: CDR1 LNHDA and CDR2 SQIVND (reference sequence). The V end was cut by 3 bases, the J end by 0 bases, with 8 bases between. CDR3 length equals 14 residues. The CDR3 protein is CASSIGPVNTEAFF. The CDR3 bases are TGTGCCAGTAGTATTGGTCCGGTGAACACTGAAGCTTTCTTT. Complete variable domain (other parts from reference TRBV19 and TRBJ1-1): DGGITQSPKYLFRKEGQNVTLSCEQNLNHDAMYWYRQDPGQGLRLIYYSQIVNDFQKGDIAEGYSVSREKKESFPLTVTSAQKNPTAFYLCASSIGPVNTEAFFGQGTRLTVV.

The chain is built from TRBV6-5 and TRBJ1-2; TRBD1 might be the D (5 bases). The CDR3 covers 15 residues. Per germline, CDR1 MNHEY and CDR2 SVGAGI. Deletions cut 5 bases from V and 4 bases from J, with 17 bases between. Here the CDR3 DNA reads TGTGCCAGCAGTAACACCCCGGGGCTCAGCTATGGCTACACCTTC. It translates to CASSNTPGLSYGYTF.

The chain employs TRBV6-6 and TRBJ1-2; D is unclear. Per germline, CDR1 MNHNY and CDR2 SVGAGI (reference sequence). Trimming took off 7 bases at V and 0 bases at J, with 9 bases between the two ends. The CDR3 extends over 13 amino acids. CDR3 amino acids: CASNLGSNYGYTF. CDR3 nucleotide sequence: TGTGCCAGCAATTTGGGCTCTAACTATGGCTACACCTTC.

CDR3 coding DNA: TGCAGTGCTAGTACGAACTATGGCTACACCTTC. Its protein is CSASTNYGYTF. J is TRBJ1-2 and V is TRBV20-1, with D unresolved. This CDR3 has 11 amino acids. Trimming shortened V by 3 bases and J by 2 bases, and 4 bases separated the two germline ends. CDR1 is DFQATT, CDR2 SNEGSKA, per germline (reference sequence).

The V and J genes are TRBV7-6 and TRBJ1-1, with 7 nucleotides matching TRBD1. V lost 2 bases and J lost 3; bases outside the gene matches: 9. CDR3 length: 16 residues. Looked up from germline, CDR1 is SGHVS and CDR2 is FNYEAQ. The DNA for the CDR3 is TGTGCCAGCAGCTTAATGACGGACAGGTGGGACACTGAAGCTTTCTTT. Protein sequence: CASSLMTDRWDTEAFF.